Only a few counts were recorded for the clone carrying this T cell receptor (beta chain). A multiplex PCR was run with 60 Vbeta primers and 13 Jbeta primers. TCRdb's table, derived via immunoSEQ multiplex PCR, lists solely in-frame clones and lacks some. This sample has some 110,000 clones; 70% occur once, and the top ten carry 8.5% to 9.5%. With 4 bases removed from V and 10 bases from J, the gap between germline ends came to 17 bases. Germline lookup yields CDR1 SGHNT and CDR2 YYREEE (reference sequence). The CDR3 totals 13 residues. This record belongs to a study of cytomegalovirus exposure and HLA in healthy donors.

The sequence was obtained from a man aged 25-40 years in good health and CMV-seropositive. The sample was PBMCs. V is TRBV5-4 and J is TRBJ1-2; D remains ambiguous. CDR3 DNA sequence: TGTGCCAGCAGCCCGGCCCGGCGGGAGGACTACACCTTC. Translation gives CASSPARREDYTF.